The next 5 T cell receptor beta chains were all read from a single sample in a study of glioma-infiltrating T cells. TCR alpha and beta CDR3 regions were amplified from RNA using iRepertoire nested multiplex PCR. Each CDR3 protein is one row after TCRdb ran MiXCR on the multiplex PCR reads. Here the sample spans 100,000 to 150,000 distinct CDR3 sequences, more than 20% being singletons. Sequencing was performed on glioma tissue, nonneoplastic brain tissue, or PBMCs (not recorded which). These receptors were obtained from a human donor with low-grade glioma or glioblastoma, undergoing nonglioma brain surgery, or in good health (not recorded which).

This clonotype showed up just a few times. The chain carries TRBV19 and TRBJ2-1, with D perhaps matching TRBD1 or TRBD2 (6 bases each). The V end was cut by 11 bases, the J end by 5 bases, with 19 bases between. The CDR3 consists of 14 residues. Germline loops: CDR1 LNHDA, CDR2 SQIVND (reference sequence). CDR3 coding DNA: TGTGCCTCCAGCCCGGAGGGACACCACAATGAGCAGTTCTTC. Amino acids: CASSPEGHHNEQFF.

The gene calls are TRBV29-1 and TRBJ2-1, with a possible D match to TRBD2 (6 bases). Trimming removed 7 bases from V and 4 bases from J, with 8 bases in between. Looked up from germline, CDR1 is SQVTM and CDR2 is ANQGSEA. This CDR3 comprises 11 residues. The CDR3 sequence is CSAGLYNEQFF. In nucleotides, the CDR3 is TGCAGCGCGGGACTTTACAATGAGCAGTTCTTC.

V gene TRBV3-1 combines with J gene TRBJ2-7; D is unclear. Germline V gives CDR1 LGHDT, CDR2 YNNKEL (reference sequence). The CDR3 runs 14 residues. This CDR3 reads CASSPDPESYEQYV. Written as DNA, the CDR3 is TGTGCCAGTAGCCCCGACCCAGAATCTTACGAGCAGTACGTC.

The V call is TRBV28, the J call TRBJ1-1; the D is unclear. Germline V CDR1 and CDR2: MDHEN, SYDVKM. This CDR3 region has 12 residues. Trimming cost V 5 bases and J 1 base, with 5 bases left between them. Here the CDR3 reads CASSTWNTEAFF. Here the CDR3 DNA reads TGTGCCAGCAGTACCTGGAACACTGAAGCTTTCTTT.

This clonotype was seen only a few times. The chain links TRBV7-9 to TRBJ1-1, with 9 bases fitting TRBD1. V was pared by 3 bases and J by 2 bases, with 4 bases of the junction left unmatched. Germline V gene lookup returns CDR1 SEHNR and CDR2 FQNEAQ (reference sequence). The CDR3 sequence is 15 residues long. The CDR3 sequence: CASSFNRGLNTEAFF. The CDR3 nucleotides read TGTGCCAGCAGCTTTAACAGGGGGCTAAACACTGAAGCTTTCTTT.